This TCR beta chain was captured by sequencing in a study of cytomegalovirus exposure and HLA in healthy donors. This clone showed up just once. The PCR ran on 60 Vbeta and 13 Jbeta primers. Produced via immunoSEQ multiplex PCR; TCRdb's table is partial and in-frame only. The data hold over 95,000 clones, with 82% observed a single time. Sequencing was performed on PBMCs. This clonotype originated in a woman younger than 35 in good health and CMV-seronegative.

CDR3 sequence reads: CASSPSTGGGYTF. CDR3 in DNA: TGCGCCAGCAGCCCATCGACAGGAGGCGGCTACACCTTC. This sequence joins TRBV4-1 and TRBJ1-2; perhaps TRBD1 as D (6 bases). V was clipped by 4 bases and J by 8 bases, with 14 bases between them. CDR1 is MGHRA and CDR2 is YSYEKL in the germline V gene. The CDR3 is 13 amino acids.